This is a list of T cell receptor beta chains from one sample in a study of T cells in tumors after PD-1 blockade. The protocol was immunoSEQ multiplex PCR, while the TCRdb copy is restricted to in-frame clones and leaves out a portion. The sample lists about 14,000 clones, roughly 70% seen once, with under 40% in the top ten. Sequencing was performed on tumor tissue, taken after anti-PD-1 treatment. These receptors were taken from a human donor with cutaneous squamous cell carcinoma. The CDR3 runs from the conserved cysteine through the conserved F or W. Each record gives: clone size, V gene, J gene, D gene, CDR3 protein, CDR3 DNA. The D gene is left open where the match is weak. Expanded clones are given a class, and other clones once, few, many or no size at all.

>few|TRBV7-3|TRBJ2-5|NA
CASSLTTRVGVGKTQYF
TGTGCCAGCAGCTTAACGACCAGAGTGGGCGTCGGAAAGACCCAGTACTTC
>NA|TRBV6-2/TRBV6-3|TRBJ1-5|NA
CASSNPNQPQHF
TGTGCCAGCAGTAACCCCAATCAGCCCCAGCATTTT
>NA|TRBV7-5|TRBJ2-7|NA
CARSLEILDRAYEQYF
TGTGCCAGAAGCTTAGAAATCTTAGACAGGGCCTACGAGCAGTACTTC
>NA|TRBV5-6|TRBJ2-3|NA
CASSLQGPDTQYF
TGTGCCAGCAGCTTACAGGGTCCAGATACGCAGTATTTT
>NA|TRBV7-8|TRBJ2-5|NA
CASSPRPTVQETQYF
TGTGCCAGCAGCCCACGCCCCACAGTACAAGAGACCCAGTACTTC
>NA|TRBV19|TRBJ2-7|TRBD1
CASSPWDRGEQYF
TGTGCCAGTAGTCCCTGGGACAGGGGCGAGCAGTACTTC
>NA|TRBV18|TRBJ2-4|NA
CASSPQLTQQKNIQYF
TGTGCCAGCTCACCACAGTTGACACAACAGAAAAACATTCAGTACTTC
>NA|TRBV5-6|TRBJ2-5|NA
CASSLAGRPDGQYF
TGTGCCAGCAGCTTGGCGGGCAGGCCGGATGGCCAGTACTTC
>NA|TRBV7-6|TRBJ2-3|TRBD2
CASSQPTSGGVSTDTQYF
TGTGCCAGCAGCCAACCGACTAGCGGGGGGGTTAGCACAGATACGCAGTATTTT
>NA|TRBV4-1|TRBJ2-1|NA
CASSQGHQQDGEQFF
TGCGCCAGCAGCCAAGGGCACCAGCAGGACGGTGAGCAGTTCTTC
>NA|TRBV10-3|TRBJ2-3|TRBD2
CAHASGGAGTDTQYF
TGTGCCCATGCATCGGGGGGGGCCGGCACAGATACGCAGTATTTT
>NA|TRBV11-2|TRBJ2-1|TRBD2
CASSLIAGGVYNEQFF
TGTGCCAGCAGCTTAATCGCGGGGGGGGTTTACAATGAGCAGTTCTTC
>NA|TRBV4-1|TRBJ1-2|NA
CASSQVEGSYQATSGYTF
TGCGCCAGCAGCCAAGTTGAGGGATCTTACCAAGCCACTAGTGGCTACACCTTC
>few|TRBV27|TRBJ2-3|NA
CASSSTENLSTDTQYF
TGTGCCAGCAGTTCGACAGAAAACCTTAGCACAGATACGCAGTATTTT
>NA|TRBV9|TRBJ2-7|TRBD2
CASSALGGLAYEQYF
TGTGCCAGCAGCGCCCTGGGAGGACTAGCCTACGAGCAGTACTTC
>NA|TRBV27|TRBJ2-1|NA
CASSNWYYNEQFF
TGTGCCAGCAGTAACTGGTACTACAATGAGCAGTTCTTC
>few|TRBV10-3|TRBJ1-1|NA
CAISESGQGRGGAFF
TGTGCCATCAGTGAGTCTGGGCAGGGCCGAGGTGGAGCTTTCTTT
>few|TRBV28|TRBJ2-7|NA
CASSLDSYEQYF
TGTGCCAGCAGCCTCGACTCCTACGAGCAGTACTTC
>NA|TRBV7-3|TRBJ2-5|NA
CASSLTPQETQYF
TGTGCCAGCAGCTTAACCCCCCAAGAGACCCAGTACTTC
>NA|TRBV9|TRBJ2-7|TRBD1
CASSPPVGGVYF
TGTGCCAGCAGCCCCCCGGTAGGGGGCGTATACTTC
>NA|TRBV27|TRBJ1-1|NA
CASSFTGNTEAFF
TGTGCCAGCAGTTTTACGGGGAACACTGAAGCTTTCTTT
>NA|TRBV27|TRBJ2-1|TRBD2
CASSLPGTSGRPSWFF
TGTGCCAGCAGTCTACCCGGGACTAGCGGGAGACCCAGTTGGTTCTTC
>NA|TRBV11-1|TRBJ2-3|TRBD2
CASSSGLAGWTQYF
TGTGCCAGCAGTTCGGGACTAGCGGGATGGACGCAGTATTTT
>NA|TRBV15|TRBJ1-2|TRBD1
CATSRGGGVHLPNYGYTF
TGTGCCACCAGCCGAGGGGGCGGGGTTCATTTACCTAACTATGGCTACACCTTC
>few|TRBV7-2|TRBJ1-2|NA
CASSPLPDGGLIGGYTF
TGTGCCAGCAGCCCCCTCCCCGACGGGGGTTTGATTGGAGGCTACACCTTC
>NA|TRBV7-9|TRBJ2-3|NA
CASSPGPAQYF
TGTGCCAGCAGCCCAGGGCCGGCGCAGTATTTT
>NA|TRBV7-2|TRBJ2-7|TRBD2
CASSLFGGGIFREEQYF
TGTGCCAGCAGCTTATTCGGGGGAGGGATTTTTCGAGAGGAGCAGTACTTC
>NA|TRBV24-1|TRBJ2-7|NA
CATSDPTPPYEQYF
TGTGCCACCAGTGATCCGACCCCCCCCTACGAGCAGTACTTC
>NA|TRBV6-5|TRBJ2-5|NA
CASSYSPKGLETQYF
TGTGCCAGCAGTTACTCCCCAAAGGGCCTAGAGACCCAGTACTTC
>NA|TRBV19|TRBJ2-4|NA
CATAPGTTAKNIQYF
TGTGCCACCGCACCCGGGACAACGGCCAAAAACATTCAGTACTTC
>NA|TRBV7-2|TRBJ2-3|TRBD1
CASSLYGTGTDTQYF
TGTGCCAGCAGCTTATACGGGACAGGGACAGATACGCAGTATTTT
>few|TRBV4-3|TRBJ2-3|NA
CASSQEGRSRAGTDTQYF
TGCGCCAGCAGCCAAGAGGGACGCTCAAGGGCGGGCACAGATACGCAGTATTTT
>NA|TRBV5-6|TRBJ2-7|TRBD2
CASSLLAGGLNEQYF
TGTGCCAGCAGCTTGCTAGCGGGGGGTCTCAACGAGCAGTACTTC
>NA|TRBV24-1|TRBJ2-5|NA
CATSDFGTSGETQYF
TGTGCCACCAGTGATTTCGGGACTTCAGGAGAGACCCAGTACTTC
>few|TRBV4-2|TRBJ2-2|TRBD2
CASSQKAGGWNTGELFF
TGTGCCAGCAGCCAAAAAGCGGGAGGTTGGAACACCGGGGAGCTGTTTTTT
>NA|TRBV27|TRBJ2-2|TRBD2
CASSRRTSATQNTGELFF
TGTGCCAGCAGCCGACGGACTAGCGCAACACAAAACACCGGGGAGCTGTTTTTT
>few|TRBV5-6|TRBJ2-3|TRBD2
CASSLPLAGASPDTQYF
TGTGCCAGCAGCTTGCCCCTAGCGGGAGCGAGTCCAGATACGCAGTATTTT
>once|TRBV4-1|TRBJ1-5|NA
CASSQNGFEPQHF
TGCGCCAGCAGCCAGAACGGTTTTGAGCCCCAGCATTTT
>few|TRBV3-1/TRBV3-2|TRBJ2-5|TRBD2
CASSQDLAGESETQYF
TGTGCCAGCAGCCAAGATCTCGCGGGAGAATCAGAGACCCAGTACTTC
>few|TRBV6-4|TRBJ2-2|TRBD1
CASSDSTGVQAGELFF
TGTGCCAGCAGTGACTCAACAGGGGTTCAAGCCGGGGAGCTGTTTTTT
>NA|TRBV25-1|TRBJ2-3|NA
CASSPGGASTDTQYF
TGTGCCAGCAGCCCCGGCGGGGCAAGCACAGATACGCAGTATTTT
>few|TRBV30|TRBJ1-1|NA
CAWMGSGEAFF
TGTGCCTGGATGGGCTCCGGAGAAGCTTTCTTT
>NA|TRBV21-1|TRBJ1-2|NA
CASSERTGSGYGYTF
TGTGCCAGCAGCGAGCGGACAGGGTCGGGCTATGGCTACACCTTC
>NA|TRBV27|TRBJ2-5|NA
CASSPSEGVSQETQYF
TGTGCCAGCAGTCCGTCGGAGGGGGTGAGCCAAGAGACCCAGTACTTC
>large|TRBV19|TRBJ2-3|NA
CASSIAVGTASTDTQYF
TGTGCCAGTAGTATAGCTGTAGGGACCGCTAGCACAGATACGCAGTATTTT
>NA|TRBV18|TRBJ1-1|NA
CASSTGRPMNTEAFF
TGTGCCAGCTCAACAGGACGGCCTATGAACACTGAAGCTTTCTTT